The rows below give T cell receptor beta chains drawn from one sample of a study of T-cell reconstitution after alpha-beta-depleted transplantation in children. MiXCR was run by TCRdb on the PCR reads, yielding one entry per CDR3 protein. The sample records roughly 200,000 distinct CDR3 sequences, approximately 8.4% being singletons. The material was PBMCs, mostly from graft donor cells, obtained 360 days after TCRalphabeta/CD19-depleted stem cell transplant. All receptors come from a male patient aged 2-9 years who had a stem cell transplant for acute myeloid leukemia, so the T cells may come from the graft donor. Each CDR3 is given with its conserved first and last residue. Fields, in order: CDR3 DNA, CDR3 protein, clone size, J gene, D gene, V gene. The D gene is left open where the match is weak. The size field is filled for only some rows; it gives once, few, many or a size class.

TGTGCCAGCAGTTACCTTAGCGGATCAGATACGCAGTATTTT | CASSYLSGSDTQYF | NA | TRBJ2-3 | NA | TRBV6-5
TGTGCCAGCAGCTTAAAAGATGCGGCCAGACCCACCGGGGAGCTGTTTTTT | CASSLKDAARPTGELFF | NA | TRBJ2-2 | NA | TRBV11-2
TGTGCCAGCGGGGGGCGGCCCCAGCATTTT | CASGGRPQHF | few | TRBJ1-5 | NA | TRBV7-8
TGCAGTGCGCTCTCCCTAGCGGGGGGCTACAATGAGCAGTTCTTC | CSALSLAGGYNEQFF | many | TRBJ2-1 | TRBD2 | TRBV20-1
TGCAGCGCCGATACAGGGAGGGAGCAGTACTTC | CSADTGREQYF | few | TRBJ2-7 | NA | TRBV29-1
TGTGCCAGCAGCAGACGCGGTTGGGGCGAGCAGTACTTC | CASSRRGWGEQYF | NA | TRBJ2-7 | NA | TRBV3-1
TGCGCCAGCAGCCAAGATGGATTGGGGAACACTGAAGCTTTCTTT | CASSQDGLGNTEAFF | many | TRBJ1-1 | NA | TRBV4-1
TGCAGCGTCAGAGGGACTAGCGGGGGCACCGGGGAGCTGTTTTTT | CSVRGTSGGTGELFF | NA | TRBJ2-2 | TRBD2 | TRBV29-1
TGTGCCAGCAGCTTGCCTTTTACTGAAGCTTTCTTT | CASSLPFTEAFF | many | TRBJ1-1 | NA | TRBV7-2
TGCGCCAGCAGCTTGGCGGGCCACGGGGGTGCTGAGCAGTTCTTC | CASSLAGHGGAEQFF | NA | TRBJ2-1 | NA | TRBV5-1
TGCAGTGCTAGAAAGCTAAGCGGAAACACAGATACGCAGTATTTT | CSARKLSGNTDTQYF | many | TRBJ2-3 | NA | TRBV20-1
TGTGCCACCAGCAACACCCCAGGCAGGGAAGCAGCTTTCTTT | CATSNTPGREAAFF | few | TRBJ1-1 | NA | TRBV15
TGCAGTGCCCGAGGGGGGGAGATGAGCAATCAGCCCCAGCATTTT | CSARGGEMSNQPQHF | few | TRBJ1-5 | NA | TRBV20-1
TGTGCCAGCAGTTCGCGGGGGGGCGTGAAGACCCAGTACTTC | CASSSRGGVKTQYF | few | TRBJ2-5 | TRBD2 | TRBV27
TGTGCCTGGAGTGTCAACACCATCCAAGATACGCAGTATTTT | CAWSVNTIQDTQYF | NA | TRBJ2-3 | NA | TRBV30
TGTGCCAGCAGTTACGGGGCAGGGGGTAGTCAGCCCCAGCATTTT | CASSYGAGGSQPQHF | many | TRBJ1-5 | TRBD1 | TRBV6-5
TGTGCCAGCAGGGCAGTACAGGGGAGGAAATATGAGACCCAGTACTTC | CASRAVQGRKYETQYF | many | TRBJ2-5 | NA | TRBV6-1
TGTGCCAGCAGCGTAGGACAGGGGTCCACAGATACGCAGTATTTT | CASSVGQGSTDTQYF | many | TRBJ2-3 | TRBD1 | TRBV9
TGCGCCAGCTCGGGGCCAAATGGCCCGGAGCAGTACTTC | CASSGPNGPEQYF | NA | TRBJ2-7 | NA | TRBV10-2
TGTGCCACCAGCAGAGAAAATTCAGGGGCCAATGAGCAGTTCTTC | CATSRENSGANEQFF | many | TRBJ2-1 | NA | TRBV15
TGCTGTGCTAGACCGCCACACAGGGCTACCAAAGAGACCCAGTACTTC | CCARPPHRATKETQYF | few | TRBJ2-5 | NA | TRBV20-1
TGCAGCGTTCCGGACAGGGGGCGGAGGGGCAATGAGCAGTTCTTC | CSVPDRGRRGNEQFF | few | TRBJ2-1 | TRBD1 | TRBV29-1
TGCGCCAGCAGCCAAGATCTTGGAGACAGGGCCAGGGACCAGTACTTC | CASSQDLGDRARDQYF | NA | TRBJ2-5 | TRBD1 | TRBV4-3
TGTGCCAGCAGTCAGACAGGAGCCATCCAAGAGACCCAGTACTTC | CASSQTGAIQETQYF | NA | TRBJ2-5 | NA | TRBV12-3/TRBV12-4
TGTGCCAGCAGTGAGCAGTTATACTCCTACAATGAGCAGTTCTTC | CASSEQLYSYNEQFF | many | TRBJ2-1 | NA | TRBV6-1
TGTGCCAGCAGCTTAGGTGACAGGGCGACTTACAATGAGCAGTTCTTC | CASSLGDRATYNEQFF | few | TRBJ2-1 | TRBD1 | TRBV7-9
TGCAGCGTTGATCCCGCCAGCGTTAATTCCGATACGCAGTATTTT | CSVDPASVNSDTQYF | NA | TRBJ2-3 | NA | TRBV29-1
TGTGCCAGCAGTTCTACCGGGACAGCAGAGCAGTTCTTC | CASSSTGTAEQFF | few | TRBJ2-1 | TRBD1 | TRBV12-3/TRBV12-4
TGTGCCATCGCGGGTTCCTACAATGAGCAGTTCTTC | CAIAGSYNEQFF | few | TRBJ2-1 | NA | TRBV10-3
TGTGCCAGCAGTCCCAGGGACAGGGGAGGTCTTGAGCAGTTCTTC | CASSPRDRGGLEQFF | NA | TRBJ2-1 | TRBD1 | TRBV12-3/TRBV12-4
TGTGCCAGCAGCTTCGGAAGCGGGAGGATGGCTTACGAGCAGTACTTC | CASSFGSGRMAYEQYF | few | TRBJ2-7 | TRBD2 | TRBV7-6
TGCGCCAGCAGCAGACTAGCGGGAGATGGAGATACGCAGTATTTT | CASSRLAGDGDTQYF | NA | TRBJ2-3 | TRBD2 | TRBV4-3
TGTGCCAGCAGTTACTCGAGTAGCACAGATACGCAGTATTTT | CASSYSSSTDTQYF | many | TRBJ2-3 | NA | TRBV6-5
TGTGCCAGCAGCTCGGGACAGCGCCTCAGCTCCTATAATTCACCCCTCCACTTT | CASSSGQRLSSYNSPLHF | NA | TRBJ1-6 | TRBD1 | TRBV7-6
TGTGCCATCAGTCAGCGGGAAAACACCGGGGAGCTGTTTTTT | CAISQRENTGELFF | NA | TRBJ2-2 | TRBD2 | TRBV10-3
TGTGCCAGTAGTGTGACTAGCGGGCGATATCCCAAAAACGGGGAGCTGTTTTTT | CASSVTSGRYPKNGELFF | NA | TRBJ2-2 | TRBD2 | TRBV19
TGTGCCAGCAGTGGGACAGGGGGCACAGATACGCAGTATTTT | CASSGTGGTDTQYF | many | TRBJ2-3 | TRBD1 | TRBV12-3/TRBV12-4
TGTGCCAGCTTCCACGGGAGTGAAGGTTATGGCTACACCTTC | CASFHGSEGYGYTF | many | TRBJ1-2 | NA | TRBV7-9